This T cell receptor beta chain was sequenced for a study of blood T cell repertoires in COVID-19. Across the study: Samples taken during acute and convalescent COVID-19 were collected in the United States, Italy and Spain.

Per the original data handling: Nucleated cell counts were estimated from reference gene primer amplification. Some clones are missing from TCRdb's copy, which holds only in-frame ones; the method was immunoSEQ multiplex PCR. V and J calls and clone size follow that table, whereas D and trimming were derived from the DNA. Counted here are fewer than 85,000 clones, 70% to 90% occurring once; the ten biggest clones make up roughly 4.8%. The length of the CDR3 is 15 residues. The V segment lost 4 bases and the J segment 4 bases; nucleotides outside the gene matches: 7. Per germline, CDR1 SGHRS and CDR2 YFSETQ.

The chain combines TRBV5-1 with TRBJ1-2, with TRBD1 matching 10 bases. The clonotype originates from a woman older than 75 with active or convalescent COVID-19. Input material: peripheral blood. CDR3 loop: CASSPEGQGIYGYTF. DNA of the CDR3: TGCGCCAGCAGCCCGGAGGGACAGGGGATCTATGGCTACACCTTC.